This T cell receptor (beta chain) was identified in a study of regulatory T cells in long-lasting Graves disease. Indicated time point: newly diagnosed GD, antithyroid drugs for less than 3 months. TCR sequences were obtained from RNA taken from PBMCs. Criteria from the American Thyroid Association guidelines were applied to diagnose Graves' disease. Germline V lookup: CDR1 LGHDT, CDR2 YNNKEL (reference sequence). The V end lost 4 bases, the J end lost 2 bases, and 15 bases lay between the germline ends. The CDR3 spans 15 residues. This clonotype came up many times. Researchers made TCR beta libraries by using iRepertoire HTBI primers and running Arm-PCR on CDR3 regions. In the study's own analysis: Analysis of the samples identified around 60 TRBV and 13 to 15 TRBJ segments. TCRdb used MiXCR to reprocess the multiplex PCR reads, holding one entry per CDR3 protein. TCRdb, not the authors, supplied the V and J calls. The sample carries about 540,000 distinct CDR3 sequences, roughly 13% recorded once.

The same specimen was also included in a second study, on T cells in Graves' hyperthyroidism and ophthalmopathy. As reported in that work: The hyperthyroidism was newly diagnosed and had lasted under 2 months; the patients were aged 18 to 65. Most thyroid clonotypes that were expanded above 0.001 also turned up in blood.

The TCR comes from a man aged 25 to 40 with Graves disease. Sequenced material: peripheral blood mononuclear cells (PBMCs), taken at new diagnosis, from a patient treated with antithyroid drugs. The rearrangement uses TRBV3-1 and TRBJ2-7; D is ambiguous. The CDR3 loop is CASSRGEDGTYEQYF. The CDR3 region has the DNA TGTGCCAGCAGCCGAGGCGAGGACGGTACCTACGAGCAGTACTTC.